Listed below are T cell receptor beta chains from one sample, sequenced in a study of T cells after yellow fever vaccination. Each CDR3 protein gets one entry after TCRdb re-called the 5' RACE reads with MiXCR. In the table there are a few hundred thousand distinct CDR3 sequences, about a sixth of which are singletons. The sequencing here drew on PBMCs, taken less than 6 days after the first yellow fever vaccination. These receptors were obtained from a man between 18 and 35 years old who received the YFV17D yellow fever vaccine. The CDR3 runs from the conserved cysteine through the conserved F or W. D genes are given only for firm matches. For some rows the clone size is stated as once, few or many, or as a class when expanded; others skip it.

V	D	J	size	CDR3	DNA
TRBV6-1	NA	TRBJ1-1	few	CASRTPGVGNTEAFF	TGTGCCAGCAGGACCCCAGGGGTTGGGAACACTGAAGCTTTCTTT
TRBV7-6	NA	TRBJ1-5	NA	CASSLAGGTINQPQHF	TGTGCCAGCAGCTTAGCGGGGGGAACAATTAACCAGCCCCAGCATTTT
TRBV9	NA	TRBJ2-1	NA	CASSGWVTHYNEQFF	TGTGCCAGCAGCGGATGGGTGACCCATTACAATGAGCAGTTCTTC
TRBV12-3/TRBV12-4	NA	TRBJ2-1	NA	CASSSAGANNEQFF	TGTGCCAGCAGTTCGGCGGGGGCAAACAATGAGCAGTTCTTC
TRBV12-3/TRBV12-4	NA	TRBJ1-4	NA	CASSLGQTTLFF	TGTGCCAGCTCTCTTGGGCAGACGACGCTGTTTTTT
TRBV10-3	NA	TRBJ2-7	few	CAISNPGQAYEQYF	TGTGCCATCAGTAACCCCGGCCAGGCTTACGAGCAGTACTTC
TRBV7-2	NA	TRBJ2-5	NA	CASSLVHRETQYF	TGTGCCAGCAGCTTAGTTCATAGGGAGACCCAGTACTTC
TRBV7-6	NA	TRBJ2-1	NA	CASSLGGGPGDNEQFF	TGTGCCAGCAGCTTAGGTGGGGGCCCTGGCGACAATGAGCAGTTCTTC
TRBV24-1	NA	TRBJ2-5	few	CATSDSDPGETQYF	TGTGCCACCAGTGACTCGGACCCGGGGGAGACCCAGTACTTC
TRBV20-1	NA	TRBJ1-4	NA	CSAREGINEKLFF	TGCAGTGCTAGAGAGGGGATTAATGAAAAACTGTTTTTT
TRBV12-3/TRBV12-4	TRBD1	TRBJ2-5	few	CASSLAPDRGSETQYF	TGTGCCAGCAGTTTAGCGCCCGACAGGGGTTCAGAGACCCAGTACTTC
TRBV6-5	NA	TRBJ1-2	few	CASSYSSGHHGENYGYTF	TGTGCCAGCAGTTACTCTTCGGGACACCACGGCGAGAACTATGGCTACACCTTC
TRBV4-2	NA	TRBJ1-5	NA	CASSHLREGNQPQHF	TGTGCCAGCAGCCATCTAAGGGAAGGCAATCAGCCCCAGCATTTT
TRBV10-3	NA	TRBJ1-6	NA	CAIRGEPLNSPLHF	TGTGCCATCAGGGGGGAGCCCCTTAATTCACCCCTCCACTTT
TRBV10-3	NA	TRBJ1-3	NA	CAIRGASSGNTIYF	TGTGCCATCAGAGGAGCCTCCTCTGGAAACACCATATATTTT
TRBV4-2	TRBD1	TRBJ2-3	NA	CAFFPRDSNRVDTQYF	TGTGCCTTCTTCCCGAGGGACAGCAATAGGGTGGATACGCAGTATTTT
TRBV5-1	NA	TRBJ2-5	NA	CASSSLDWPRETQYF	TGCGCCAGCAGCTCCCTGGACTGGCCCCGGGAGACCCAGTACTTC
TRBV4-3	NA	TRBJ1-6	NA	CASSQGGGRYSPLHF	TGCGCCAGCAGCCAAGGAGGGGGTCGGTATTCACCCCTCCACTTT
TRBV20-1	NA	TRBJ2-1	NA	CSASRPLRQGTRDANYNEQFF	TGCAGTGCTAGTAGGCCCTTAAGGCAGGGAACTCGAGACGCCAACTACAATGAGCAGTTCTTC
TRBV27	TRBD1	TRBJ2-4	NA	CASSFSTGPSIQYF	TGTGCCAGCAGTTTTTCGACAGGGCCCAGCATTCAGTACTTC
TRBV12-3/TRBV12-4	TRBD1	TRBJ1-5	few	CASSITGQGLQPQHF	TGTGCCAGCAGCATCACGGGACAGGGCCTGCAGCCCCAGCATTTT
TRBV6-1	NA	TRBJ2-2	NA	CASRMEGGNTGELFF	TGTGCCAGCAGGATGGAGGGCGGTAACACCGGGGAGCTGTTTTTT
TRBV11-2	TRBD1	TRBJ1-6	many	CASSPLTGIYPPLHF	TGTGCCAGCAGCCCGTTGACAGGGATCTACCCACCCCTCCACTTT
TRBV4-1	TRBD2	TRBJ2-1	few	CASSQGSGGASYNEQFF	TGCGCCAGCAGCCAAGGTAGCGGGGGGGCCTCCTACAATGAGCAGTTCTTC
TRBV4-3	NA	TRBJ2-3	few	CASSQERDDTDTQYF	TGCGCCAGCAGCCAAGAAAGGGATGACACAGATACGCAGTATTTT